This TCR beta chain is from a study of blood T cell repertoires in COVID-19. The wider study: Researchers got acute and convalescent COVID-19 samples from the United States, Italy and Spain. T cells, B-cell-depleted T cells, or PBMCs provided the cDNA or gDNA that served as material.

In the source study's methods: Amplification of reference gene primers provided the estimated nucleated cell counts. TCRdb keeps only in-frame clones here, not all; method: immunoSEQ multiplex PCR. The V and J calls and the clone size are those of that table, but D and trimming were determined from the DNA. The sample includes more than 200,000 clones, approximately 82% of them seen just once. Germline V CDR1 and CDR2: SGHRS, YFSETQ. The CDR3 extends over 15 amino acids. V was clipped by 4 bases and J by 0 bases, with 13 bases between them. Sequenced sample: peripheral blood. This TCR was recovered from a woman aged 45-65 years with acute or convalescent COVID-19. V and J are TRBV5-1 and TRBJ1-2; a weak D match, TRBD1 (5 bases). CDR3 DNA: TGCGCCAGCAGCCGTGGTCGGGGGGCTAACTATGGCTACACCTTC. This encodes CASSRGRGANYGYTF. The full variable domain, with the rest looked up from reference TRBV5-1 and TRBJ1-2, is KAGVTQTPRYLIKTRGQQVTLSCSPISGHRSVSWYQQTPGQGLQFLFEYFSETQRNKGNFPGRFSGRQFSNSRSEMNVSTLELGDSALYLCASSRGRGANYGYTFGSGTRLTVV.